This paragraph reports one T cell receptor (beta chain). Profiled with immunoSEQ multiplex PCR; TCRdb holds only in-frame clones, not every one. This table holds about 440,000 clones, 70% to 90% found once. Germline V lookup: CDR1 SGDLS, CDR2 YYNGEE. The CDR3 extends over 14 amino acids. V trimming: 6 bases; J trimming: 5 bases; junction bases outside the gene matches: 6. The data belong to a study of blood T cell repertoires in COVID-19. Study-wide context: Sources were T cells, B-cell-depleted T cells, or PBMCs; the material itself was cDNA or gDNA.

V is TRBV9 and J is TRBJ1-5; 9 bases are shared with TRBD1. The TCR sequence derives from a woman between 18 and 30 years old with acute COVID-19. The sequenced sample was PBMCs or T cells enriched from blood (not recorded which). The CDR3 sequence: CASNGGDRDQPQHF. CDR3 DNA: TGTGCCAGCAACGGGGGGGACAGGGATCAGCCCCAGCATTTT.